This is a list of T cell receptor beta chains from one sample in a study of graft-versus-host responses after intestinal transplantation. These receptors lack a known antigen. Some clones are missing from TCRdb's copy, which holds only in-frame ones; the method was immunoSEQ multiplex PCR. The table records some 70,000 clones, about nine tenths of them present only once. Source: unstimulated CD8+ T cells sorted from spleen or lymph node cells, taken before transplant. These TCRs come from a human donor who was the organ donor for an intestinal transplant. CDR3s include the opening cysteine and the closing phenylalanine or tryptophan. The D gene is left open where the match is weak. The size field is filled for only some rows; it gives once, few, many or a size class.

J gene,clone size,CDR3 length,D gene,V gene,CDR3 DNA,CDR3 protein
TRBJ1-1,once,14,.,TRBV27,TGTGCCAGCACCCCCTCGGGAGGCAACACTGAAGCTTTCTTT,CASTPSGGNTEAFF
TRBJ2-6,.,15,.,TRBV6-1,TGTGCCAGCAGTGAAGACAGCTCTGGGGCCAACGTCCTGACTTTC,CASSEDSSGANVLTF
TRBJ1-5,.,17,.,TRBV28,TGTGCCAGCACCCCGGGGGCCGCTTATGTTAGCAATCAGCCCCAGCATTTT,CASTPGAAYVSNQPQHF
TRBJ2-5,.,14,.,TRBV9,TGTGCCAGCAGCGTAGGGGGCACCCAAGAGACCCAGTACTTC,CASSVGGTQETQYF
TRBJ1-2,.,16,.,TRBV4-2,TGTGCCAGCAGCCAAGCCCCCAGGCGGATCCCGACGTCTACAACCTTC,CASSQAPRRIPTSTTF
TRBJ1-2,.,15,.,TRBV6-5,TGTGCCAGCAGTTACGGGACGGAATACTATGGAGGCTACACCTTC,CASSYGTEYYGGYTF
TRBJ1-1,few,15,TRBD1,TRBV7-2,TGTGCCAGCAGCACCGGACAGGGTTCTAACACTGAAGCTTTCTTT,CASSTGQGSNTEAFF
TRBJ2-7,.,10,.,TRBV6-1,TGTGCCAGCAGTCTAGTCGAGCAGTACTTC,CASSLVEQYF
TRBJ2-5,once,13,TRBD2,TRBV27,TGTGCCAGCAGTTGGGCGGGAGGCGAGACCCAGTACTTC,CASSWAGGETQYF
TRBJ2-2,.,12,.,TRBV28,TGTGCCAGTGGGTCCCCCGGCGGGGAGCTGTTTTTT,CASGSPGGELFF
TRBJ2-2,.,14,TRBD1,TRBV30,TGTGCCTGGAGATACGTGACAGGGCACGGGGAGCTGTTTTTT,CAWRYVTGHGELFF
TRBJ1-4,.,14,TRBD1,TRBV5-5,TGTGCCAGCAGTTCCGGGACAGCTGGTGAAAAACTGTTTTTT,CASSSGTAGEKLFF
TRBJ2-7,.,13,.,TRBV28,TGTGCCAGCAGTTTAGACGGAACCTACGAGCAGTACTTC,CASSLDGTYEQYF
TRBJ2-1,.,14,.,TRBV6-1,TGTGCCGGAGGATGGGGAGATCATTCCGGTGAGCAGTTCTTC,CAGGWGDHSGEQFF
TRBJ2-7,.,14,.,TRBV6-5,TGTGCCAGCAGTGACCAGGAAGGGGGCTACGAGCAGTACTTC,CASSDQEGGYEQYF
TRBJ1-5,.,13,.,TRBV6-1,TGTGCCAGCAGCTGGGAGGGGAATCAGCCCCAGCATTTT,CASSWEGNQPQHF
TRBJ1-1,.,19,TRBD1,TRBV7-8,TGTGCCAGCAGCTTACACCTATTGTGGGAGGCAGGGGGCAACACTGAAGCTTTCTTT,CASSLHLLWEAGGNTEAFF
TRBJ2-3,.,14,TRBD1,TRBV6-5,TGTGCCAGCAGTTCCGGGACAGGGGCAGATACGCAGTATTTT,CASSSGTGADTQYF
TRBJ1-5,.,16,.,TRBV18,TGTGCCAGCTCACCATTATATTCGGGTTCCAATCAGCCCCAGCATTTT,CASSPLYSGSNQPQHF
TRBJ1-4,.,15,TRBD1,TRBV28,TGTGCCAGCAGCTTACCGGGACAGAGTCAGGAAAAACTGTTTTTT,CASSLPGQSQEKLFF
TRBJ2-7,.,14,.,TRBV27,TGTGCCAGCAGTCACTCGTTGGGGGGTTACGAGCAGTACTTC,CASSHSLGGYEQYF
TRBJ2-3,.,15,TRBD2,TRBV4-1,TGCGCCAGCAGCCCCCTGGGGGGGGGCACAGATACGCAGTATTTT,CASSPLGGGTDTQYF
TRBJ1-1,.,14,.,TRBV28,TGTGCCAGTCACGTAAGGGGATGGGGCACTGAAGCTTTCTTT,CASHVRGWGTEAFF
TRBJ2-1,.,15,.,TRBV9,TGTGCCAGCAGCGGCGGGACAGATTACTACAATGAGCAGTTCTTC,CASSGGTDYYNEQFF
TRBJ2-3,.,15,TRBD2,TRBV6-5,TGTGCGACAGCCCCGGGGGGTCCTTTCCCAGATACGCAGTATTTT,CATAPGGPFPDTQYF